This T cell receptor (beta chain) was sequenced in a study of PD-1 blockade in mismatch repair-deficient tumors (dated by TCRdb to about 2017). Concerning the study at large: Between September 2013 and 2016, the trial enrolled 70 to 100 consecutive patients with approximately 13 mismatch repair-deficient cancer types, every one of whom had been previously treated and was progressing. Tumor-associated T cell clones were tracked in the peripheral blood of patients responding to PD-1 blockade by deep sequencing of TCR CDR3 regions. Broad study findings and their caveats: Tumor-resident clones, often undetectable in blood before treatment, expanded rapidly after pembrolizumab and then contracted, generally before radiologic responses.

According to the study, the label for this sample's time point signals: peripheral blood 12 weeks after first pembrolizumab dose. For each enrolled patient, mismatch repair deficiency was established using either polymerase chain reaction or immunohistochemistry. A few patients who responded to pembrolizumab therapy underwent TCR sequencing. The phase II trial prospectively tested pembrolizumab PD-1 blockade in advanced mismatch repair-deficient cancers regardless of tissue of origin. Peripheral blood T cell samples were gathered serially, both before PD-1 blockade started and at multiple time points afterward. Blood sampling times were reported as weeks after the first pembrolizumab dose. CDR1 and CDR2, looked up from the germline V gene, are SGHAT and FQNNGV. The V end gives up 3 bases and the J end 3 bases, leaving 11 bases in the junction not matched to a gene. The CDR3 numbers 17 residues from cysteine through phenylalanine. Of all the DNA, just the CDR3 is kept, 51 bases in frame from base 1.

Note on this clone: Its cognate antigen has yet to be identified. No base quality information exists; no much larger clone differs at one position.

Library preparation used the immunoSEQ multiplex PCR assay. Held by TCRdb, this immuneACCESS table contains in-frame sequences only and omits some clones. Under half of the omission traces to an unresolved V gene where checked; the cause of the rest is unknown. Counted in this sample were tens of thousands of clones; approximately 84% of them appeared once. The ten largest clones add up to roughly 2.7% of the sample. The source is an adult with mismatch repair-deficient cancer. The sequence links TRBV11-2 to TRBJ2-1; TRBD2 lines up with 7 middle nucleotides. The sample was peripheral blood, taken 12 weeks after starting pembrolizumab. The CDR3 region reads CASSFGASGYYYNEQFF. The nucleotide sequence is TGTGCCAGCAGCTTCGGGGCTAGCGGCTATTACTACAATGAGCAGTTCTTC.